This passage covers 16 T cell receptor delta chains from one sample sequenced in a study of Vδ1+ human thymocytes. No antigen has been assigned to these receptors. RNA was extracted from the cells and then reverse transcribed. Multiplex PCR used pooled V-gene forward primers and a constant-region reverse primer to amplify CDR3s. TCRdb reanalysed the multiplex PCR reads via CATT. The sample records 25,000 to 30,000 delta-chain clones, 7.4% being singletons. Study results and limitations: In the thymus, TRG and TRD repertoires looked highly polyclonal with Gaussian CDR3 lengths.

Material: Vdelta1+ gamma-delta thymocytes from the thymus. This sample's subset: FACS-sorted CD3+ TCRalphabeta- TCRVdelta1+ TCRVdelta2- thymocytes. The receptors here all came from a girl in the first two years of life who had congenital heart surgery.

This clone showed up just a few times. The V call is TRDV1, the J call TRDJ1; D possibly corresponds to TRDD3 (10 bases). V was pared by 3 bases and J by 1 base, with 27 bases between. CDR3 size: 20 residues. Germline CDR1 and CDR2: TSWWSYY and QGS. CDR3 amino acids: CALGDQPSYLLGDFTDKLIF. The CDR3 DNA is TGTGCTCTTGGGGACCAGCCTTCCTACTTACTGGGGGATTTCACCGATAAACTCATCTTT.

This clone was counted between two and nine times. This chain joins TRDV1 and TRDJ1; D is unclear. Germline CDR1 and CDR2: TSWWSYY and QGS. The CDR3 is 13 residues long. V was pared by 4 bases and J by 8 bases, with 14 bases between. CDR3: CALGGSPPQKLIF. DNA of the CDR3: TGTGCTCTTGGGGGTAGCCCCCCTCAAAAACTCATCTTT.

The V call is TRDV1, the J call TRDJ1, with 10 bases identical to TRDD3. V was pared by 7 bases and J by 2 bases, with 22 bases of the junction left unmatched. Germline V lookup: CDR1 TSWWSYY, CDR2 QGS. The CDR3 is 20 amino acids. CDR3 nucleotide sequence: TGTGCTCTTGTTCTAACTTCCTTGTACTGGGGGATTGGAGGGACCGATAAACTCATCTTT. Translation: CALVLTSLYWGIGGTDKLIF.

The chain recombines TRDV1 with TRDJ1; 10 bases fit TRDD3. TCRdb lists no J gene, so it was determined here by aligning the DNA to germline. The CDR3 totals 21 residues. Trimming at V came to 0 bases and at J to 0 bases, leaving 16 bases not matched to a gene. The germline CDR1 and CDR2 sequences are TSWWSYY and QGS. CDR3 region: CALGELGELGDPTTYTDKLIF. CDR3 in DNA: TGTGCTCTTGGGGAACTAGGGGAACTGGGGGATCCGACGACGTACACCGATAAACTCATCTTT.

This clone was recorded a few times. The V and J genes are TRDV1 and TRDJ2; TRDD3 aligns across 11 bases. The CDR3 spans 21 residues. Germline-derived CDR1 and CDR2 are TSWWSYY and QGS. Losses at the gene ends were 2 bases for V and 4 bases for J; bases not matched to a gene: 18. This CDR3 is CALGESPYDWGIKNPTAQLFF. DNA of the CDR3: TGTGCTCTTGGGGAATCCCCCTACGACTGGGGGATAAAAAACCCGACAGCACAACTCTTCTTT.

The chain couples TRDV1 to TRDJ1; TRDD3 matches 8 bases. Germline trimming cut 4 bases from V and 3 bases from J; bases unmatched to any gene: 19. Germline V gives CDR1 TSWWSYY, CDR2 QGS. The CDR3 extends over 19 amino acids. The DNA of the CDR3 is TGTGCTCTTGGGGCACACCCCCACTTCTGGGGGACAAGAGCCGATAAACTCATCTTT. Its translation is CALGAHPHFWGTRADKLIF.

This clone was counted only a few times. V usage is TRDV1 and J usage is TRDJ1, with 13 nucleotides matching TRDD3. The V gene end was trimmed by 2 bases and the J gene end by 0 bases; junction bases not matched to a gene: 30. CDR3 length: 26 amino acids. Germline CDR1 reads TSWWSYY; CDR2 reads QGS. The CDR3 spells CALGEGPLWLPSYWGIRVGYTDKLIF. The DNA for the CDR3 is TGTGCTCTTGGGGAAGGGCCGCTTTGGCTTCCTAGCTACTGGGGGATACGAGTTGGGTACACCGATAAACTCATCTTT.

This clone has more than one count but fewer than ten. The chain has TRDV2 and TRDJ1; D possibly corresponds to TRDD3 (10 bases). The CDR3 is 25 residues long. V was pared by 1 base and J by 11 bases, with 52 bases between. Germline V gene data show CDR1 as GEAIGNYY and CDR2 as EKD. The CDR3: CACDTPLPSYRGIRFCVPGAEMLIF. The CDR3 nucleotides read TGTGCCTGTGACACTCCCCTCCCTTCCTACCGGGGGATACGGTTTTGCGTTCCCGGAGCGGAGATGCTCATCTTT.

The table lists this clone with a few counts. This chain links TRDV1 with TRDJ2; TRDD3 agrees at 10 bases. Germline CDR1 TSWWSYY, CDR2 QGS. With 2 bases clipped from V and 8 bases from J, the junction kept 11 bases outside the gene matches. CDR3 length: 17 residues. The CDR3 spells CALGEKGWGIHAAQLFF. The CDR3, as DNA: TGTGCTCTTGGGGAAAAGGGGTGGGGGATACATGCCGCACAACTCTTCTTT.

This clone was found a few times. V is TRDV1 and J is TRDJ1, with TRDD3 matching 9 bases. V gave up 1 base and J gave up 0 bases; unmatched junction bases: 30. This CDR3 contains 25 residues. Germline CDR1 reads TSWWSYY; CDR2 reads QGS. The CDR3 coding sequence is TGTGCTCTTGGGGAACGAGTTTATCCTACTTACTGCTTAAACTGGGGGAATGAGTACACCGATAAACTCATCTTT. Its translation is CALGERVYPTYCLNWGNEYTDKLIF.

The chain has TRDV1 and TRDJ1; TRDD3 is a possible D gene (5 bases). This CDR3 spans 18 amino acids. V lost 5 bases, J lost 0 bases, and 22 bases lay in between. Germline CDR1 reads TSWWSYY; CDR2 reads QGS. The CDR3 is CALGPRWKGTLYTDKLIF. CDR3 nucleotide sequence: TGTGCTCTTGGGCCTAGGTGGAAGGGGACCTTGTACACCGATAAACTCATCTTT.

This clone turned up a few times. The rearrangement uses TRDV1 and TRDJ1; D may correspond to TRDD2 or TRDD3 (5 bases each). The V gene lost 0 bases and the J gene lost 2 bases, with 22 bases spanning the gap. The germline gives CDR1 TSWWSYY, CDR2 QGS. CDR3 length: 19 residues. Here the CDR3 DNA reads TGTGCTCTTGGGGAACTTGATTTCCTGGGTACGGGACCTACCGATAAACTCATCTTT. Its translation: CALGELDFLGTGPTDKLIF.

The rearrangement uses TRDV1 and TRDJ1, with 12 bases that match TRDD3. The CDR3 is made up of 28 amino acids. The junction had 40 bases not matched to a gene; V was cut back by 5 bases and J by 0 bases. Germline values: CDR1 TSWWSYY, CDR2 QGS. The CDR3 region is CALGIGRRGLLGDTRPVLPPTYTDKLIF. The CDR3 nucleotides read TGTGCTCTTGGGATCGGTCGAAGAGGTCTGCTGGGGGATACGCGACCCGTCCTGCCCCCCACCTACACCGATAAACTCATCTTT.

This clone was detected only a few times. The chain employs TRDV1 and TRDJ1; 8 positions agree with TRDD3. This CDR3 spans 23 amino acids. In germline, CDR1 is TSWWSYY, CDR2 QGS. Unmatched junction bases numbered 24, after V lost 0 bases and J lost 0 bases. The CDR3 region has the DNA TGTGCTCTTGGGGAACTAGAGTTAGGGAGAAAGGTCTGGGGGAGACGAAACACCGATAAACTCATCTTT. It specifies CALGELELGRKVWGRRNTDKLIF.

Concerning this clone itself: One end of the junction varies from germline; a read error may be responsible. The J gene is TRDJ1, the V gene TRDV1; 7 bases are a match to TRDD3. CDR1 is TSWWSYY and CDR2 is QGS in the germline V gene. The CDR3 is made up of 18 amino acids. DNA of the CDR3: TGTGCTCTTGGGGAATTTACCTTCTCGCGTACTGGGGATGGGAAACTCACCTTT. Translating gives CALGEFTFSRTGDGKLTF.

This clone was seen only a few times. The rearrangement joins TRDV1 to TRDJ1; tentatively, D is TRDD3 (5 bases). Per germline, CDR1 TSWWSYY and CDR2 QGS. The CDR3 extends over 21 amino acids. V lost 0 bases and J lost 2, with 28 bases in between. This CDR3 is CALGELLARTEGDLLTDKLIF. For the CDR3, the DNA is TGTGCTCTTGGGGAACTCCTAGCCCGTACTGAAGGGGACTTGCTGACCGATAAACTCATCTTT.